This T cell receptor (beta chain) was identified in a study of cytomegalovirus exposure and HLA in healthy donors. Study observations and caveats: Later, TCR association rates were found to vary by HLA locus, highest for DRB1 and lowest for HLA-C. Because they were indistinguishable, some V segments, including TRBV6-2 and TRBV6-3, were excluded. Fewer N-insertions (relative to the roughly 700-donor mean) were reportedly seen in an Asian-associated ancestry cluster in a later analysis. TCR beta V segments were, for the most part, productive about 90% or about 30% of the time in an earlier analysis.

J was trimmed by 0 bases and V by 3 bases; bases with no gene match: 2. CDR1 MDHEN and CDR2 SYDVKM come from the germline V gene. The CDR3 contains 15 residues. This clone was counted only a few times. Its specificity is not known. Primers included in the PCR were 60 Vbeta and 13 Jbeta primers. TCRdb's copy holds only in-frame clones and misses some; the assay was immunoSEQ multiplex PCR. Of 100,000 or so clones detected, nearly 80% appear once; the ten largest clones hold 1% to 1.5%. Specimen: PBMCs. The V gene is TRBV28, the J gene TRBJ2-4; 7 bases fit TRBD2. The origin of this receptor is a young man in good health and CMV-seronegative. This CDR3 reads CASSLERGAKNIQYF. In nucleotides, the CDR3 is TGTGCCAGCAGTTTGGAGCGGGGAGCCAAAAACATTCAGTACTTC.